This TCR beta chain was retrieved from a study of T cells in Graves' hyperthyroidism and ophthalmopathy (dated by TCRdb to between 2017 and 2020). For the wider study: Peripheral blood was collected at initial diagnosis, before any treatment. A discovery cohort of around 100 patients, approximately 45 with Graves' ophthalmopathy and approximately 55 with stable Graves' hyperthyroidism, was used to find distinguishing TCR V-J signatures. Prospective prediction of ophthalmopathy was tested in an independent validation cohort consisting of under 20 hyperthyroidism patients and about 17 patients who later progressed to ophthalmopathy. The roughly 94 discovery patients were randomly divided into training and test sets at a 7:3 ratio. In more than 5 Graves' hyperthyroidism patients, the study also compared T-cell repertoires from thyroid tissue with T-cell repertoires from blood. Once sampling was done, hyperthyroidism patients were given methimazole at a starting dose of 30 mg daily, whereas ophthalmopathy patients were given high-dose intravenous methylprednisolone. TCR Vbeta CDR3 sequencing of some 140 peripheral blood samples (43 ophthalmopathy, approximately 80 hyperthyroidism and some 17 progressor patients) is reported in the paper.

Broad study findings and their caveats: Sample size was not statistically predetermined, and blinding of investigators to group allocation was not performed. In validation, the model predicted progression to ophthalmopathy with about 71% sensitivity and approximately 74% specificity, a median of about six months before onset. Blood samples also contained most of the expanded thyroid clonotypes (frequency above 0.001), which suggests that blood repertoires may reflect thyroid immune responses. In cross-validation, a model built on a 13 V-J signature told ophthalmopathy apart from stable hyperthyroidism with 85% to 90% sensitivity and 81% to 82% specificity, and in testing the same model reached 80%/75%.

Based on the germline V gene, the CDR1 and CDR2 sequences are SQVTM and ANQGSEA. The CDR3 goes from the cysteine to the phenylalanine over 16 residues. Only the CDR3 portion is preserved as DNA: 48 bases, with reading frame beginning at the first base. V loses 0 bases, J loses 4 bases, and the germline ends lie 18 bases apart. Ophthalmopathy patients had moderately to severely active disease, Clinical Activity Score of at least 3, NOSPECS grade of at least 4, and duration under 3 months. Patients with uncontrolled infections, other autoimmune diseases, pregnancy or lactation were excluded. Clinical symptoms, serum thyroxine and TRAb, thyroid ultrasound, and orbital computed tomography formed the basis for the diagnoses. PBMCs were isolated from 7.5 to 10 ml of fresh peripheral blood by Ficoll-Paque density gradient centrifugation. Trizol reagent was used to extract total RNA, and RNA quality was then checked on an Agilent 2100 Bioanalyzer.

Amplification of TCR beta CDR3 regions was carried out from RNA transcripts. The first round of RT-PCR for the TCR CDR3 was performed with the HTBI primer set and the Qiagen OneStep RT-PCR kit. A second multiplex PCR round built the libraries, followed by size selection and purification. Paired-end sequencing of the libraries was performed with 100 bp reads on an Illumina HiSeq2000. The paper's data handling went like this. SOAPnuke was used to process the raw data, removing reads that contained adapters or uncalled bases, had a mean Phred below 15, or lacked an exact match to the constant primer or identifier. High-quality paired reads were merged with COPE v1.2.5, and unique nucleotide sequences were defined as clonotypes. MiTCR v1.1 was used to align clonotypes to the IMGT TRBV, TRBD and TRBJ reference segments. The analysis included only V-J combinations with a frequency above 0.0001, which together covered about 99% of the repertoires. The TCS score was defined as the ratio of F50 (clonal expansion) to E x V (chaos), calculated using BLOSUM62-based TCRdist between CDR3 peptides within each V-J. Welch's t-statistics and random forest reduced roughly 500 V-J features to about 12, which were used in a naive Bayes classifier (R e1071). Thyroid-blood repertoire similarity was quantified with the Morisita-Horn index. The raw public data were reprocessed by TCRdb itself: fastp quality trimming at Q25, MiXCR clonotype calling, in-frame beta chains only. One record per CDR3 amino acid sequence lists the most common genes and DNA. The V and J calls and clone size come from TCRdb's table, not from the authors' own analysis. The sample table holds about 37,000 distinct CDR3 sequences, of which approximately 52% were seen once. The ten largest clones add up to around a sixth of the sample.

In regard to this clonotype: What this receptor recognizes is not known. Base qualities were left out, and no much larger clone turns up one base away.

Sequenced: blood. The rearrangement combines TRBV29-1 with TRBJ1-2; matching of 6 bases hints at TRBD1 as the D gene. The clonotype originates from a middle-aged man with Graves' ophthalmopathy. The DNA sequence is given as TGCAGCGTTGAAGAGGGGAACAGGGCCGGTAGCTATGGCTACACCTTC. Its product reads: CSVEEGNRAGSYGYTF.